Listed here is a single T cell receptor beta chain. This record belongs to a study of glioma-infiltrating T cells after dendritic cell vaccination. As for the study in general: Patients received three intradermal dendritic cell vaccine injections at biweekly intervals.

As for time point: after dendritic cell vaccination, including at tumor progression/relapse. None of the glioblastoma patients had an isocitrate dehydrogenase mutation. The PCR used 60 V beta and 13 J beta primers. The table came from immunoSEQ multiplex PCR; TCRdb's copy has only in-frame clones and leaves some out. The table has 90,000 to 140,000 clones, 85% to 90% seen once. CDR1 is MNHNS, CDR2 SASEGT, per germline. This CDR3 region has 14 residues. The V segment lost 8 bases and the J segment 5 bases; nucleotides outside the gene matches: 12. This sequence originates from a human donor with glioblastoma. The sample was blood, taken after dendritic cell vaccination. This chain uses TRBV6-1 with TRBJ2-7; 7 bases are a match to TRBD1. CDR3: CASEGDRVRHEQYF. CDR3 sequence (DNA): TGTGCCAGCGAGGGAGACAGGGTGAGGCACGAGCAGTACTTC.